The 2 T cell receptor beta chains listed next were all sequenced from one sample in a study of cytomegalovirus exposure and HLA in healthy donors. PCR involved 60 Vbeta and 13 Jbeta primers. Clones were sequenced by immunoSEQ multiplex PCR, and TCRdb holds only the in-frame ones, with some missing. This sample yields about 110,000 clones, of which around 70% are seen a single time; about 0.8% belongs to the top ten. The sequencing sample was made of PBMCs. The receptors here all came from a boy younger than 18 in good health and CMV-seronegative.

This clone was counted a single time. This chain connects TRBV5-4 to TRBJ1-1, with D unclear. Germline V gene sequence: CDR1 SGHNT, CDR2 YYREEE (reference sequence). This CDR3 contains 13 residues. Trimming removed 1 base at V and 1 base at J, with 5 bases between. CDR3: CASSLIGNTEAFF. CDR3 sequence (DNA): TGTGCCAGCAGCTTGATCGGGAACACTGAAGCTTTCTTT.

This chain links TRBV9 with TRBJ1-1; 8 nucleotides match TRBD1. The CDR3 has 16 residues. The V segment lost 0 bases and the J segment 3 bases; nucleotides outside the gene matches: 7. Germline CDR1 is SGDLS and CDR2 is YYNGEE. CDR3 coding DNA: TGTGCCAGCAGCGTAGCTAAGGCGACAGGGGACACTGAAGCTTTCTTT. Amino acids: CASSVAKATGDTEAFF.